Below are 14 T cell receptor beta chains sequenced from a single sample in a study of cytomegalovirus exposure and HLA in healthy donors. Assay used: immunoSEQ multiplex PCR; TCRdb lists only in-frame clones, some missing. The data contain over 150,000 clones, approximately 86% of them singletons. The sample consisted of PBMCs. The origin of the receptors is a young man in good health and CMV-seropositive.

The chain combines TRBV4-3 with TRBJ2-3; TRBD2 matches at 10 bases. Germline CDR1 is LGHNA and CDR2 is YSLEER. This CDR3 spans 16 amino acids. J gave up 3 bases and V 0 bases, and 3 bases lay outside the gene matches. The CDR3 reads CASSQEASGRTDTQYF. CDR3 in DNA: TGCGCCAGCAGCCAAGAGGCTAGCGGGAGAACAGATACGCAGTATTTT.

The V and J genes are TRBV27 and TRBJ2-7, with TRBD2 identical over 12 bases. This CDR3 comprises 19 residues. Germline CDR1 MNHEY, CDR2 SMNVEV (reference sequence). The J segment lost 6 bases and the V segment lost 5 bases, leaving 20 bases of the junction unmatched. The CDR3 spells CASSEFGASGGVSGVEQYF. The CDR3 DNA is TGTGCCAGCAGTGAGTTCGGCGCTAGCGGGGGGGTGTCGGGAGTCGAGCAGTACTTC.

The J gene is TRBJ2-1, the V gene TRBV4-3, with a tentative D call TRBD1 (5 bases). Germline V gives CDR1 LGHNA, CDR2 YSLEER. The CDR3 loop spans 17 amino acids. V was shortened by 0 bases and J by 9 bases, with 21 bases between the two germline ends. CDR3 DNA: TGCGCCAGCAGCCAAGATATCGCAGGGCCGAGGCGAAGTGAGCAGTTCTTC. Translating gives CASSQDIAGPRRSEQFF.

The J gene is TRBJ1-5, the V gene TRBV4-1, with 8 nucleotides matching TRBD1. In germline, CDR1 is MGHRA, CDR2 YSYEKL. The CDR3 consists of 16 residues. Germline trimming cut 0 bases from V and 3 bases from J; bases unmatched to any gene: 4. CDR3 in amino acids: CASSQDSDRANQPQHF. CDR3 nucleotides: TGCGCCAGCAGCCAAGACTCGGACAGGGCCAATCAGCCCCAGCATTTT.

This CDR3 is CASSLGQGATEAFF. DNA for the CDR3: TGTGCCAGCAGCTTGGGACAGGGGGCCACTGAAGCTTTCTTT. The chain carries TRBV5-8 and TRBJ1-1; 10 bases match TRBD1. This CDR3 contains 14 residues. The germline V gene has CDR1 SGHTS and CDR2 YDEGEE. V dropped 0 bases and J dropped 4; count of bases not matched to a gene: 0.

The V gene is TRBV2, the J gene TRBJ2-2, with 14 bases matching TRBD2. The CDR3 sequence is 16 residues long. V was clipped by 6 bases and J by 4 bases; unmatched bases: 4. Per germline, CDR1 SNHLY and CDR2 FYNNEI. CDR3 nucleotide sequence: TGTGCCAGCAGAATGGGACTAGCGGGGGCCACCGGGGAGCTGTTTTTT. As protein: CASRMGLAGATGELFF.

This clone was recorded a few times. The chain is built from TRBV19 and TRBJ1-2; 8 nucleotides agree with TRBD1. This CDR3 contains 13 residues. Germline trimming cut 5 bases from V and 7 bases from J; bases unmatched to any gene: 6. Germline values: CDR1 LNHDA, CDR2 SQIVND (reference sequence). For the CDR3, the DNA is TGTGCCAGTAGTGCCCTGGACAGGGCTGGCTACACCTTC. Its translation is CASSALDRAGYTF.

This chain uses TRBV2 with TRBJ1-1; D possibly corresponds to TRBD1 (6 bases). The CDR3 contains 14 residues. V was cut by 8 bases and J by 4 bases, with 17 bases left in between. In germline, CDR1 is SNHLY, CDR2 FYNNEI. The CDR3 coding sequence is TGTGCCAGCGATTTCAGGGAGGGGGGCACTGAAGCTTTCTTT. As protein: CASDFREGGTEAFF. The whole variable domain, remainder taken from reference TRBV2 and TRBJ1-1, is EPEVTQTPSHQVTQMGQEVILRCVPISNHLYFYWYRQILGQKVEFLVSFYNNEISEKSEIFDDQFSVERPDGSNFTLKIRSTKLEDSAMYFCASDFREGGTEAFFGQGTRLTVV.

The CDR3 bases are TGTGCCAGCAGTTACTCGACGGCGGGGCTCCACAATGAGCAGTTCTTC. Protein: CASSYSTAGLHNEQFF. V gene TRBV6-5 combines with J gene TRBJ2-1, with TRBD2 as a possible D gene (6 bases). The CDR3 is made up of 16 amino acids. The germline V gene has CDR1 MNHEY and CDR2 SVGAGI. Trimming removed 0 bases from V and 5 bases from J, with 14 bases in between.

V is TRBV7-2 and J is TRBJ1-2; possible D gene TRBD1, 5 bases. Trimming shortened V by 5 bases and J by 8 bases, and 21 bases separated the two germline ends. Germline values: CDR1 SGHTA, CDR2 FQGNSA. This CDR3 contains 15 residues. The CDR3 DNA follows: TGTGCCAGCAGCCCCTCCCCGGGGGAGGTAGGCGGCTACACCTTC. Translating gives CASSPSPGEVGGYTF.

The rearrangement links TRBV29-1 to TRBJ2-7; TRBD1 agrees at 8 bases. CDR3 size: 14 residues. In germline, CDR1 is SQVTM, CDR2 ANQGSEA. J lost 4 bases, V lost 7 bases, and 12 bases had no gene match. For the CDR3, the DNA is TGCAGCGCAGGTCGGACAGGGCTCCCATACGAGCAGTACTTC. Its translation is CSAGRTGLPYEQYF.

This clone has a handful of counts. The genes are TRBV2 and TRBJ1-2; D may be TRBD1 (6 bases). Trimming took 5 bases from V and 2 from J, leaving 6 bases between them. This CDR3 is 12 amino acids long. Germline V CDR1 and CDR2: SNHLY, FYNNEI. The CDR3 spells CASSQGNYGYTF. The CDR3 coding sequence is TGTGCCAGCAGTCAGGGGAACTATGGCTACACCTTC.

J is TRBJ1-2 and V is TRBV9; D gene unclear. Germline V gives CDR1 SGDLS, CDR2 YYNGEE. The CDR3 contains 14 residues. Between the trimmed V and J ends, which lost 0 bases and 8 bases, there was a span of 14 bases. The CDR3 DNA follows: TGTGCCAGCAGCGTAGGAGTTGCCAGCGGGGGCTACACCTTC. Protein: CASSVGVASGGYTF.

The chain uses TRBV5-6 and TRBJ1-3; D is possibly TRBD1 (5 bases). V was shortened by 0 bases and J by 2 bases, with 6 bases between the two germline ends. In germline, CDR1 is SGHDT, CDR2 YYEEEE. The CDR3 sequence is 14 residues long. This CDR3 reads CASSLVRAGNTIYF. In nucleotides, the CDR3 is TGTGCCAGCAGCTTGGTCAGGGCTGGAAACACCATATATTTT.